Presented here are 32 T cell receptor beta chains from one specimen sequenced in a study of glioma-infiltrating T cells after dendritic cell vaccination. Data came from immunoSEQ multiplex PCR; TCRdb stores just in-frame clones and leaves some out. The sample includes under 100,000 clones, around nine tenths seen only once; the top ten take more than 3%. Sequences were derived from blood, sampled before dendritic cell vaccination. The receptor set was obtained from a human donor with glioblastoma.

The chain joins TRBV2 to TRBJ2-1; 7 nucleotides agree with TRBD2. There are 15 residues in the CDR3. The ends lost 3 bases at V and 2 bases at J; junction bases unmatched: 4. Germline V gene data show CDR1 as SNHLY and CDR2 as FYNNEI. In DNA, the CDR3 is TGTGCCAGCAGTGAGAGAAGCGGGGCCTACAATGAGCAGTTCTTC. Its translation: CASSERSGAYNEQFF.

This rearrangement joins TRBV7-2 to TRBJ1-2; maybe TRBD1 (5 bases). V was trimmed by 4 bases and J by 4 bases, leaving 22 bases between them. The CDR3 length is 17 residues. Germline loops: CDR1 SGHTA, CDR2 FQGNSA. This CDR3 is CASSSSTVRSSVYGYTF. In DNA, the CDR3 is TGTGCCAGCAGCTCCTCGACAGTGAGGAGCAGTGTCTATGGCTACACCTTC.

The J gene is TRBJ1-1, the V gene TRBV6-6; 11 bases line up with TRBD1. The CDR3 is 16 amino acids. Trimming at V came to 4 bases and at J to 2 bases, leaving 6 bases not matched to a gene. In germline, CDR1 is MNHNY, CDR2 SVGAGI (reference sequence). CDR3 DNA sequence: TGTGCCAGCAGTTCCACGGGGACAGGGGGAAACACTGAAGCTTTCTTT. This encodes CASSSTGTGGNTEAFF.

V gene TRBV27 combines with J gene TRBJ2-1; 7 bases line up with TRBD1. CDR3 size: 15 residues. The V gene end was trimmed by 2 bases and the J gene end by 4 bases; junction bases not matched to a gene: 5. Germline assignment: CDR1 MNHEY and CDR2 SMNVEV (reference sequence). The CDR3 region has the DNA TGTGCCAGCAGTTTAGGGGACAGTCCTTACAATGAGCAGTTCTTC. Protein sequence: CASSLGDSPYNEQFF.

The CDR3 is CASSRTTGANEKLFF. CDR3 nucleotides: TGTGCCAGCTCACGAACGACAGGGGCTAATGAAAAACTGTTTTTT. The J gene is TRBJ1-4, the V gene TRBV18; 8 nucleotides line up with TRBD1. V shed 4 bases, J shed 3 bases, and the junction held 4 bases outside the gene matches. CDR1 is KGHSH and CDR2 is LQKENI in the germline V gene. The CDR3 runs 15 residues.

The rearrangement links TRBV13 to TRBJ2-1; 10 bases map to TRBD2. Germline V gene sequence: CDR1 PRHDT, CDR2 FYEKMQ (reference sequence). This CDR3 has 14 amino acids. V shed 5 bases and J 5 bases; nucleotides not matched to a gene: 3. The CDR3 here is CASSLLAGNNEQFF. Here the CDR3 DNA reads TGTGCCAGCAGCCTACTAGCGGGAAACAATGAGCAGTTCTTC.

This chain links TRBV6-1 with TRBJ1-5; D is undetermined. The V end lost 0 bases, the J end lost 4 bases, and 13 bases lay between the germline ends. The CDR3 covers 16 residues. Germline-derived CDR1 and CDR2 are MNHNS and SASEGT. The CDR3 nucleotides are TGTGCCAGCAGTGAAGCGCTCCAGTATCAGAATCAGCCCCAGCATTTT. It codes for CASSEALQYQNQPQHF.

The V call is TRBV7-8, the J call TRBJ2-3; TRBD2 is a possible D gene (6 bases). The CDR3 consists of 18 residues. V was clipped by 3 bases and J by 1 base, with 20 bases between them. Germline V gene data show CDR1 as SGHVS and CDR2 as FQNEAQ. CDR3 region: CASSFSSVAGGGTDTQYF. The CDR3 coding sequence is TGTGCCAGCAGCTTTTCGAGTGTGGCAGGCGGGGGCACAGATACGCAGTATTTT.

V is TRBV5-1 and J is TRBJ2-4, with TRBD1 matching over 9 bases. With V trimmed by 0 bases and J by 8 bases, 9 bases remained unmatched. There are 16 residues in the CDR3. CDR1 SGHRS and CDR2 YFSETQ come from the germline V gene. The CDR3 region has the DNA TGCGCCAGCAGCTTGGCCGAAACAGGGGGCGGTGACATTCAGTACTTC. Translating it yields CASSLAETGGGDIQYF.

V usage is TRBV13 and J usage is TRBJ2-1, with 9 bases fitting TRBD2. The CDR3 totals 16 residues. With 5 bases clipped from V and 1 base from J, the junction kept 6 bases outside the gene matches. Looked up from germline, CDR1 is PRHDT and CDR2 is FYEKMQ (reference sequence). Here the CDR3 reads CASSPIAGVSYNEQFF. CDR3 nucleotides: TGTGCCAGCAGCCCCATAGCGGGAGTTTCCTACAATGAGCAGTTCTTC.

The rearrangement uses TRBV2 and TRBJ1-5; D not certain. Trimming took 1 base from V and 7 from J, leaving 14 bases between them. This CDR3 comprises 15 residues. Germline V gene data show CDR1 as SNHLY and CDR2 as FYNNEI. CDR3 sequence: CASSEVVGPRQPQHF. Here the CDR3 DNA reads TGTGCCAGCAGTGAAGTGGTAGGTCCGAGGCAGCCCCAGCATTTT. The variable domain in full, completed from reference TRBV2 and TRBJ1-5, reads EPEVTQTPSHQVTQMGQEVILRCVPISNHLYFYWYRQILGQKVEFLVSFYNNEISEKSEIFDDQFSVERPDGSNFTLKIRSTKLEDSAMYFCASSEVVGPRQPQHFGDGTRLSIL.

The chain employs TRBV6-6 and TRBJ2-2, with D unclear. Germline-derived CDR1 and CDR2 are MNHNY and SVGAGI (reference sequence). Deletions cut 6 bases from V and 2 bases from J, with 7 bases between. The CDR3 consists of 13 residues. The CDR3 DNA reads TGTGCCAGCAGCACACAAAACACCGGGGAGCTGTTTTTT. It is translated as CASSTQNTGELFF.

Comment on this clone: The same CDR3 is also encoded by other DNA sequences in this sample. V gene TRBV19 combines with J gene TRBJ1-6, with 8 nucleotides matching TRBD1. This CDR3 is 17 amino acids long. CDR1 and CDR2 (germline): LNHDA, SQIVND (reference sequence). The J segment lost 9 bases and the V segment lost 5 bases, leaving 15 bases of the junction unmatched. The CDR3 region is CASSSRWTGRRVSPLHF. CDR3 nucleotides: TGTGCCAGTAGTTCAAGATGGACAGGGAGGAGGGTTTCACCCCTCCACTTT.

Worth noting for this clone: A read error may account for a junction end that differs from germline. Other nucleotide sequences from this sample produce the same CDR3. V gene TRBV30 combines with J gene TRBJ1-6; D gene uncertain. CDR1 is GTSNPN, CDR2 SVGIG, per germline (reference sequence). This CDR3 has 14 amino acids. As DNA, the CDR3 is TGTGCCTGGAGCGTCGTAACAGATAATTCCCCCCTCCACTTT. Protein product: CAWSVVTDNSPLHF.

V is TRBV9 and J is TRBJ2-3; TRBD2 matches at 7 bases. The CDR3 sequence is 14 residues long. The V gene end was trimmed by 4 bases and the J gene end by 2 bases; junction bases not matched to a gene: 4. CDR1 is SGDLS, CDR2 YYNGEE, per germline. The CDR3 region is CASSLLANTDTQYF. Here the CDR3 DNA reads TGTGCCAGCAGCTTACTAGCGAACACAGATACGCAGTATTTT.

The chain uses TRBV7-2 and TRBJ1-1; D ambiguous. Germline assignment: CDR1 SGHTA and CDR2 FQGNSA. V gave up 1 base and J gave up 1 base, with 4 bases separating them. The CDR3 runs 13 residues. CDR3 sequence: CASSLGANTEAFF. The CDR3 region has the DNA TGTGCCAGCAGCTTAGGAGCGAACACTGAAGCTTTCTTT.

The rearrangement links TRBV18 to TRBJ2-1; 8 bases are a match to TRBD2. V gave up 1 base and J gave up 2 bases; unmatched junction bases: 10. CDR3 length: 18 amino acids. CDR1 KGHSH and CDR2 LQKENI come from the germline V gene. CDR3 DNA sequence: TGTGCCAGCTCACCACGTAAGACGGGAGGGCCCACCTACAATGAGCAGTTCTTC. This sequence encodes CASSPRKTGGPTYNEQFF.

The chain recombines TRBV5-1 with TRBJ2-3, with TRBD2 as a possible D gene (5 bases). Germline-derived CDR1 and CDR2 are SGHRS and YFSETQ. With 0 bases removed from V and 4 bases from J, the gap between germline ends came to 9 bases. CDR3 length: 14 amino acids. CDR3 nucleotides: TGCGCCAGCAGCTTGGTGGGGAGTGCAGATACGCAGTATTTT. Its translation: CASSLVGSADTQYF.

The chain couples TRBV11-2 to TRBJ2-1; TRBD2 agrees at 7 bases. This CDR3 is built from 16 residues. The trim removed 6 bases at V and 4 bases at J, leaving 12 bases unmatched. Germline V lookup: CDR1 SGHAT, CDR2 FQNNGV. CDR3 amino acids: CASRPVSGTIYNEQFF. The CDR3 coding sequence is TGTGCCAGCAGACCCGTAAGCGGGACCATTTACAATGAGCAGTTCTTC.

The chain uses TRBV15 and TRBJ2-7, with D tentatively TRBD1 (6 bases). V gave up 3 bases and J gave up 0 bases, with 15 bases separating them. The CDR3 length is 16 residues. Germline V gene sequence: CDR1 LNHNV, CDR2 YYDKDF (reference sequence). The CDR3 DNA follows: TGTGCCACCAGCAGGAGAGGGGGACAAAGCTCCTACGAGCAGTACTTC. Protein product: CATSRRGGQSSYEQYF.

This chain connects TRBV6-1 to TRBJ2-5, with 8 bases that match TRBD1. The germline V gene encodes CDR1 MNHNS and CDR2 SASEGT. This CDR3 has 12 amino acids. The ends lost 10 bases at V and 5 bases at J; junction bases unmatched: 6. The chain's CDR3 is CATQTGGETQYF. The CDR3 bases are TGTGCCACCCAAACAGGGGGGGAGACCCAGTACTTC.

This clone was detected once. The chain recombines TRBV6-6 with TRBJ1-2; 7 bases map to TRBD1. Germline values: CDR1 MNHNY, CDR2 SVGAGI (reference sequence). The CDR3 length is 13 residues. After removal of 7 bases from V and 4 bases from J, the junction contained 6 bases not matched to a gene. DNA for the CDR3: TGTGCCAGCACCTTGGGACAGATCTATGGCTACACCTTC. It yields the protein CASTLGQIYGYTF.

This sequence joins TRBV10-3 and TRBJ1-1; D uncertain. V lost 2 bases to trimming and J lost 3 bases, with 10 bases between them. This CDR3 is 14 amino acids long. In germline, CDR1 is ENHRY, CDR2 SYGVKD. In DNA form, the CDR3 reads TGTGCCATCAGTGAGCGGGGAGCGGACACTGAAGCTTTCTTT. Translation: CAISERGADTEAFF.

The chain recombines TRBV2 with TRBJ1-6; D is uncertain. V dropped 2 bases and J dropped 8 bases, with 16 bases sitting between them. Germline CDR1 SNHLY, CDR2 FYNNEI. This CDR3 has 16 residues. In nucleotides, the CDR3 is TGTGCCAGCAGTGAAACGTTCAGGCGTTGGGATTCACCCCTCCACTTT. It specifies CASSETFRRWDSPLHF. The full variable domain, its missing parts supplied by reference TRBV2 and TRBJ1-6, is EPEVTQTPSHQVTQMGQEVILRCVPISNHLYFYWYRQILGQKVEFLVSFYNNEISEKSEIFDDQFSVERPDGSNFTLKIRSTKLEDSAMYFCASSETFRRWDSPLHFGNGTRLTVT.

Only one count was recorded for this clone. The rearrangement links TRBV30 to TRBJ2-3; D possibly corresponds to TRBD2 (6 bases). The V end was cut by 4 bases, the J end by 4 bases, with 15 bases between. Germline lookup yields CDR1 GTSNPN and CDR2 SVGIG (reference sequence). The CDR3 has 14 residues. For the CDR3, the DNA is TGTGCCTGGAACCACGGGGGAAGACCAGATACGCAGTATTTT. Protein sequence: CAWNHGGRPDTQYF.

The chain couples TRBV5-1 to TRBJ2-1, with 7 positions matching TRBD2. CDR3 length: 13 residues. The V and J ends lost 5 bases and 7 bases, in that order; junction bases with no gene match: 6. Germline CDR1 and CDR2: SGHRS and YFSETQ. In DNA, the CDR3 is TGCGCCAGCAGAAGGACTAGTGAGAATGAGCAGTTCTTC. This codes for CASRRTSENEQFF. Using reference TRBV5-1 and TRBJ2-1 for the parts outside the CDR3, the full variable domain is KAGVTQTPRYLIKTRGQQVTLSCSPISGHRSVSWYQQTPGQGLQFLFEYFSETQRNKGNFPGRFSGRQFSNSRSEMNVSTLELGDSALYLCASRRTSENEQFFGPGTRLTVL.

V gene TRBV5-4 combines with J gene TRBJ2-1, with 8 bases aligning to TRBD2. The CDR3 length is 13 residues. Germline V gives CDR1 SGHNT, CDR2 YYREEE (reference sequence). V lost 4 bases and J lost 9; bases outside the gene matches: 6. The CDR3 nucleotides read TGTGCCAGCAGCACCGGACGGGAGGGTGAGCAGTTCTTC. Protein: CASSTGREGEQFF.

The rearrangement joins TRBV5-1 to TRBJ2-1, with D possibly matching TRBD1 (5 bases). The V gene's germline CDR1 is SGHRS and CDR2 YFSETQ. This CDR3 has 12 amino acids. The V end lost 0 bases, the J end lost 12 bases, and 10 bases lay between the germline ends. CDR3 sequence reads: CASSLDRMGQFF. The CDR3 DNA reads TGCGCCAGCAGCTTGGACAGGATGGGGCAGTTCTTC.

The chain has TRBV6-5 and TRBJ1-4, with a possible D match to TRBD1 (5 bases). Germline loops: CDR1 MNHEY, CDR2 SVGAGI. V lost 4 bases to trimming and J lost 7 bases, with 13 bases between them. This CDR3 is 14 amino acids long. CDR3 DNA: TGTGCCAGCAGTTCCCGCGGGGGATCTGAAAAACTGTTTTTT. The encoded protein is CASSSRGGSEKLFF.

V is TRBV5-4 and J is TRBJ2-5; 7 bases map to TRBD2. The CDR3 sequence is 16 residues long. V shed 2 bases, J shed 0 bases, and the junction held 7 bases outside the gene matches. Germline CDR1 and CDR2: SGHNT and YYREEE (reference sequence). The CDR3 is CASSLSAGANQETQYF. For the CDR3, the DNA is TGTGCCAGCAGCTTATCCGCGGGAGCCAACCAAGAGACCCAGTACTTC. Supplemented by reference TRBV5-4 and TRBJ2-5, the full variable domain reads ETGVTQSPTHLIKTRGQQVTLRCSSQSGHNTVSWYQQALGQGPQFIFQYYREEENGRGNFPPRFSGLQFPNYSSELNVNALELDDSALYLCASSLSAGANQETQYFGPGTRLLVL.

As DNA, the CDR3 is TGTGCCAGCATCGGGACATCCCCATCCGAGCAGTACTTC. It encodes CASIGTSPSEQYF. This rearrangement joins TRBV6-7 to TRBJ2-7, with D perhaps TRBD1 (6 bases). TRBV6-7 is recorded as an ORF, its role being uncertain. The CDR3 runs 13 residues. Trimming took 7 bases from V and 6 from J, leaving 16 bases between them.

The V gene is TRBV7-3, the J gene TRBJ2-5, with D possibly TRBD1 on 5 matching bases. The CDR3 contains 13 residues. The germline gives CDR1 SGHTA, CDR2 FQGTGA. The ends were cut back, 2 bases at V and 5 bases at J, with 9 bases in the middle. CDR3 residues: CASSLQAGETQYF. CDR3 in DNA: TGTGCCAGCAGCTTACAGGCAGGGGAGACCCAGTACTTC.